This T cell receptor beta chain was identified during a study of CD8 T cells in Susac syndrome. A quantity of about 0.45 to 1 ug RNA underwent reverse transcription using random hexamers. A single record per CDR3 protein comes from TCRdb applying MiXCR to the immunoSEQ multiplex PCR reads. The repertoire includes some 110,000 distinct CDR3 sequences, over 85% of them detected once, and roughly 0.32% sits in the top ten. V lost 9 bases, J lost 1 base, and 4 bases stayed unmatched. The CDR3 sequence is 14 residues long. Germline-derived CDR1 and CDR2 are MNHEY and SMNVEV (reference sequence). The clonotype was recovered from a human donor with multiple sclerosis. The V and J genes are TRBV27 and TRBJ2-1; TRBD1 agrees at 9 bases. The sequenced material came from CD8+ T cells from PBMCs. CDR3 sequence reads: CASEDRGSYNEQFF. As DNA, the CDR3 is TGTGCCAGTGAAGACAGGGGGTCCTACAATGAGCAGTTCTTC.